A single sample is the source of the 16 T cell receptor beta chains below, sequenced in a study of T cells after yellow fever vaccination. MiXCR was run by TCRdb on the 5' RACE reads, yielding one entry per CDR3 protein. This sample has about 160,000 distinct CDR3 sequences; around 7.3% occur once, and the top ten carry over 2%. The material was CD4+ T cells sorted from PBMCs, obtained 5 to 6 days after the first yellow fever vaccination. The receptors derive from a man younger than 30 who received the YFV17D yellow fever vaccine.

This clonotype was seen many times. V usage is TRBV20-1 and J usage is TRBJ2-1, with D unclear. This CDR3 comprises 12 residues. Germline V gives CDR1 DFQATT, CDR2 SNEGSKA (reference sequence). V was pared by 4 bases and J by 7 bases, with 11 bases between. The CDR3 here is CSAILLGNEQFF. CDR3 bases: TGCAGTGCTATTCTCCTAGGGAATGAGCAGTTCTTC.

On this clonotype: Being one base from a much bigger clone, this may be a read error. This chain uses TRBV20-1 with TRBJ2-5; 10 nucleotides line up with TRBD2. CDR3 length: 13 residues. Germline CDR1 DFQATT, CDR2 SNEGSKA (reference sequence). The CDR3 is CGTSGEVSGTQYF. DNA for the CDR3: TGCGGTACTAGCGGGGAAGTCTCAGGGACCCAGTACTTC.

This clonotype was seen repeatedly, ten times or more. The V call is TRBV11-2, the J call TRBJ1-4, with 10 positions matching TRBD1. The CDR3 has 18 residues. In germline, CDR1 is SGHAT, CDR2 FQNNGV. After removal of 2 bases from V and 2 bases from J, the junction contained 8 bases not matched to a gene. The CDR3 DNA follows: TGTGCCAGCAGCTTAAGGAGACAGGGGGCGCTTACTAATGAAAAACTGTTTTTT. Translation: CASSLRRQGALTNEKLFF.

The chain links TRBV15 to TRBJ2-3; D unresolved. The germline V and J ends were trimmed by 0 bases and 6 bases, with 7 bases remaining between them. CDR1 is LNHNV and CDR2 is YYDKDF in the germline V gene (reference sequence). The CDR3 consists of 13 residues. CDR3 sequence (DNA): TGTGCCACCAGCAGAGATTTGCAGGATACGCAGTATTTT. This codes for CATSRDLQDTQYF.

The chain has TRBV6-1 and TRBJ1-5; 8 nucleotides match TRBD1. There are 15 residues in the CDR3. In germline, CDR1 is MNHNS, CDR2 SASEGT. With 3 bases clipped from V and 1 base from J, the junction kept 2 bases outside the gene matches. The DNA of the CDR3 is TGTGCCAGCAGTGAGGCAGGGGGCAGCAATCAGCCCCAGCATTTT. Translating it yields CASSEAGGSNQPQHF.

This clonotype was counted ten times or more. The CDR3 DNA is TGCGCCAGCAGCTTGGAGTCCGGGGCCCGAGAGACCCAGTACTTC. It specifies CASSLESGARETQYF. The rearrangement joins TRBV5-1 to TRBJ2-5, with D possibly called TRBD1 or TRBD2 (5 bases each). Trimming took off 0 bases at V and 4 bases at J, with 13 bases between the two ends. The length of the CDR3 is 15 residues. Germline V gives CDR1 SGHRS, CDR2 YFSETQ.

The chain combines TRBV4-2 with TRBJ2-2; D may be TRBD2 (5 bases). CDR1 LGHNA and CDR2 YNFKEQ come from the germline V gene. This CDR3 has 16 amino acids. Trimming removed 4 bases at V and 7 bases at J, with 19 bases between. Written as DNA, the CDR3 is TGTGCCAGCAGCCCTGAGGTGCTAGCTCATATCGGGGAGCTGTTTTTT. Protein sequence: CASSPEVLAHIGELFF.

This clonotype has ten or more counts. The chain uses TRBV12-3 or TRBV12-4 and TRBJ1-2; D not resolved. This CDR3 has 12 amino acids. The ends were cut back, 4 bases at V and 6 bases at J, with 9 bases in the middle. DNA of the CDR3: TGTGCCAGCAGTTACGGGTATCATGGCTACACCTTC. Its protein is CASSYGYHGYTF.

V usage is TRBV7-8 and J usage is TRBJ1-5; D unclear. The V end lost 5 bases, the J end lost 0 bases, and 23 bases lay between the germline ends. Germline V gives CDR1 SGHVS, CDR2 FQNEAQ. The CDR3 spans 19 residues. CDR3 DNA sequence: TGTGCCAGCAGCCCAAGGGCCGGAACGTCACTGTATAGCAATCAGCCCCAGCATTTT. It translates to CASSPRAGTSLYSNQPQHF.

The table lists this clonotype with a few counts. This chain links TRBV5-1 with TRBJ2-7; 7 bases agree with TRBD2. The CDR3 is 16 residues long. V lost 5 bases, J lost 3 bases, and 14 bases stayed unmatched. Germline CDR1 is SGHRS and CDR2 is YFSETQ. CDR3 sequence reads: CASSHHHAGELYEQYF. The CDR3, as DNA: TGCGCCAGCAGTCACCACCATGCGGGGGAACTCTACGAGCAGTACTTC.

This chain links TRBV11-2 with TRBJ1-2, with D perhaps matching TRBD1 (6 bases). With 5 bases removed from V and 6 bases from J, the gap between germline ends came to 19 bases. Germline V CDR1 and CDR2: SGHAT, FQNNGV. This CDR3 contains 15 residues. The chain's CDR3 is CASSPLGQRGHGYTF. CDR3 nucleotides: TGTGCCAGCAGCCCGCTCGGACAGAGGGGCCATGGCTACACCTTC.

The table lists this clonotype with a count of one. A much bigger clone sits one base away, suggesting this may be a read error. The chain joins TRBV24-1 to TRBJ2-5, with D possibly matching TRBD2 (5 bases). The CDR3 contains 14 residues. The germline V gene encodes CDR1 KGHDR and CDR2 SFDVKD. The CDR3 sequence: CATSPSPSFETKYF. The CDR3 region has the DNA TGTGCCACCAGTCCGAGCCCTAGCTTCGAGACCAAGTACTTC.

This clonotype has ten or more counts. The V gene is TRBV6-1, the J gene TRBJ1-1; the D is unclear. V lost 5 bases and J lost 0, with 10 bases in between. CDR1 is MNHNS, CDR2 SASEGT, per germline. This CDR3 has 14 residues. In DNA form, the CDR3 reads TGTGCCAGCAGTCATCGGGTCATGAACACTGAAGCTTTCTTT. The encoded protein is CASSHRVMNTEAFF.

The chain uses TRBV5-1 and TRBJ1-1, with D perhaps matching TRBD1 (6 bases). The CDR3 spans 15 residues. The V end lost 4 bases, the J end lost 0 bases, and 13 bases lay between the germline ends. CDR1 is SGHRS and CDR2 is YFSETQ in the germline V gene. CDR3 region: CASSLGQIMNTEAFF. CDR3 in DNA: TGCGCCAGCAGCCTCGGACAGATTATGAACACTGAAGCTTTCTTT.

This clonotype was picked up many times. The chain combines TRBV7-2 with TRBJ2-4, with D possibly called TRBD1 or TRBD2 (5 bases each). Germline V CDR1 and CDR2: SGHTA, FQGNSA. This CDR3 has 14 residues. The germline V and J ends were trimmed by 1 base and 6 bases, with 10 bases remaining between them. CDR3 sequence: CASSLEPGLNIQYF. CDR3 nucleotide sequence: TGTGCCAGCAGCTTAGAACCGGGGCTAAACATTCAGTACTTC.

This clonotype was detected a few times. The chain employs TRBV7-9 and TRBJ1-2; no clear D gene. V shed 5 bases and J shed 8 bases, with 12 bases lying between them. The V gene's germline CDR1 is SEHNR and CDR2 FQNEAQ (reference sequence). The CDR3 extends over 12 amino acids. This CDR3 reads CASSPYGEGYTF. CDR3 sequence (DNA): TGTGCCAGCAGCCCCTATGGGGAAGGCTACACCTTC. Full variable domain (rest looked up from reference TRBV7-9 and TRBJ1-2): DTGVSQNPRHKITKRGQNVTFRCDPISEHNRLYWYRQTLGQGPEFLTYFQNEAQLEKSRLLSDRFSAERPKGSFSTLEIQRTEQGDSAMYLCASSPYGEGYTFGSGTRLTVV.